This T cell receptor beta chain is from a study of T cells expressing NK-cell markers. Turning to the study itself: Each TCR beta repertoire originated in sorted T cells that were CD3+CD56+NKG2C+, CD3+CD56+NKG2C- or CD3+CD56-NKG2C+. Of eight sequenced donors, seven were HCMV-seropositive and one HCMV-seronegative.

TCRdb re-called the 5' RACE reads; one entry per CDR3 protein, DNA not given. The sample totals more than 400,000 distinct CDR3 sequences. CDR1 and CDR2 (germline): SGHTA, FQGNSA. The CDR3 has 15 residues. What was sequenced was blood T cells: a sorted CD56 or NKG2C T cell subset, CD4+ or CD8+ T cells, or bulk PBMC T cells (not recorded which). The source is a woman aged 18-70 years in good health. The V call is TRBV7-2, the J call TRBJ1-2; the D call of TRBD1 rests on TCRdb alone, since no DNA is present to check it. CDR3: CASSLVAGLRDGYTF.